This TCR beta chain comes out of a study of blood T cell repertoires in COVID-19. Study-level information: Samples taken during acute and convalescent COVID-19 were collected in the United States, Italy and Spain. PBMCs, B-cell-depleted T cells, or T cells provided the cDNA or gDNA that made up the material.

Looked up from germline, CDR1 is SGHAT and CDR2 is FQDESV (reference sequence). With 7 bases removed from V and 0 bases from J, the gap between germline ends came to 16 bases. CDR3 length equals 16 residues. This clone was counted between two and nine times. In the authors' workflow: Reference gene primer amplification yielded estimated nucleated cell counts. The method was immunoSEQ multiplex PCR; TCRdb's version includes in-frame clones alone and lacks a portion of them. The V and J calls and clone size were taken over from that table, and D and trimming were inferred from the DNA. The repertoire consists of about 270,000 clones, with about four fifths occurring once and the leading ten covering over 2.5%.

The sample consisted of peripheral blood. The genes are TRBV11-1 and TRBJ2-1, with D maybe TRBD1 (5 bases). This TCR was recovered from a woman aged 60 to 75 with active or convalescent COVID-19. CDR3 amino acids: CASTQGAASSYNEQFF. In nucleotides, the CDR3 is TGTGCCAGCACCCAAGGGGCGGCGAGCTCCTACAATGAGCAGTTCTTC.